This passage covers 8 T cell receptor beta chains from one sample sequenced in a study of response to subunit inactivated influenza vaccine. A single record per CDR3 protein comes from TCRdb applying MiXCR to the RT-PCR reads. The sample gives under 800,000 distinct CDR3 sequences, approximately 13% of which show up once; roughly 6.4% is in the top ten. The sample here was PBMCs from blood, taken 14 to 15 days before vaccination. These TCRs come from a middle-aged man who received an inactivated influenza vaccine.

This clonotype has ten or more counts. The V and J genes are TRBV20-1 and TRBJ1-1; 7 nucleotides match TRBD1. Germline CDR1 reads DFQATT; CDR2 reads SNEGSKA (reference sequence). The ends lost 2 bases at V and 8 bases at J; junction bases unmatched: 17. The CDR3 contains 16 residues. The CDR3 protein is CSARQGGRRLGFEAFF. The CDR3 DNA follows: TGCAGTGCTAGACAGGGGGGACGGCGGTTGGGCTTCGAAGCTTTCTTT.

The CDR3 bases are TGTGCCAGCAGTTATTACAGCCAGGAGGCCCAGCATTTT. Translation gives CASSYYSQEAQHF. The V and J genes are TRBV6-6 and TRBJ1-5; unclear D gene. V lost 3 bases, J lost 11 bases, and 14 bases lay in between. The CDR3 length is 13 residues. Germline V gene lookup returns CDR1 MNHNY and CDR2 SVGAGI (reference sequence).

This clonotype occurred a few times. V gene TRBV27 combines with J gene TRBJ1-2; TRBD1 aligns across 8 bases. V lost 5 bases, J lost 6 bases, and 8 bases stayed unmatched. Looked up from germline, CDR1 is MNHEY and CDR2 is SMNVEV (reference sequence). This CDR3 has 14 residues. Written as DNA, the CDR3 is TGTGCCAGCAGTAACGGACAGGGAATCGATGGCTACACCTTC. Translated, it gives CASSNGQGIDGYTF.

This rearrangement joins TRBV4-1 to TRBJ1-1; the D is unclear. V shed 4 bases and J shed 2 bases, with 8 bases lying between them. CDR1 and CDR2 from the germline V gene are MGHRA and YSYEKL. The CDR3 contains 13 residues. The CDR3 spells CASSRGFNTEAFF. As DNA, the CDR3 is TGCGCCAGCAGCCGCGGATTCAACACTGAAGCTTTCTTT.

V gene TRBV11-1 combines with J gene TRBJ2-3, with D possibly being TRBD1 (6 bases). The CDR3 sequence is 19 residues long. CDR1 SGHAT and CDR2 FQDESV come from the germline V gene (reference sequence). V lost 2 bases, J lost 3 bases, and 24 bases lay in between. The DNA of the CDR3 is TGTGCCAGCAGCTTAAGGATGATGCAGGGGTCGTGGAAAACAGATACGCAGTATTTT. This sequence encodes CASSLRMMQGSWKTDTQYF.

This clonotype was seen ten or more times. V usage is TRBV29-1 and J usage is TRBJ2-5; a weak D match, TRBD2 (6 bases). Per germline, CDR1 SQVTM and CDR2 ANQGSEA. Trimming removed 6 bases at V and 2 bases at J, with 16 bases between. This CDR3 has 14 residues. CDR3 nucleotide sequence: TGCAGCGTCCGATTGGCGGGGTTTCAAGAGACCCAGTACTTC. As protein: CSVRLAGFQETQYF.

The V call is TRBV9, the J call TRBJ2-2; a possible D gene is TRBD2 (5 bases). V lost 0 bases to trimming and J lost 7 bases, with 10 bases between them. CDR1 SGDLS and CDR2 YYNGEE come from the germline V gene. This CDR3 spans 14 amino acids. CDR3 nucleotides: TGTGCCAGCAGCGTAGTCCTAGCCGGCGGGGAGCTGTTTTTT. This sequence encodes CASSVVLAGGELFF.

The chain combines TRBV12-3 or TRBV12-4 with TRBJ1-6; the D gene is possibly TRBD1 (6 bases). V was cut by 1 base and J by 11 bases, with 9 bases left in between. The CDR3 runs to 13 residues. CDR3 DNA sequence: TGTGCCAGCAGTTTAGATGCAGGGGCACCCCTCCACTTT. Its protein product is CASSLDAGAPLHF.